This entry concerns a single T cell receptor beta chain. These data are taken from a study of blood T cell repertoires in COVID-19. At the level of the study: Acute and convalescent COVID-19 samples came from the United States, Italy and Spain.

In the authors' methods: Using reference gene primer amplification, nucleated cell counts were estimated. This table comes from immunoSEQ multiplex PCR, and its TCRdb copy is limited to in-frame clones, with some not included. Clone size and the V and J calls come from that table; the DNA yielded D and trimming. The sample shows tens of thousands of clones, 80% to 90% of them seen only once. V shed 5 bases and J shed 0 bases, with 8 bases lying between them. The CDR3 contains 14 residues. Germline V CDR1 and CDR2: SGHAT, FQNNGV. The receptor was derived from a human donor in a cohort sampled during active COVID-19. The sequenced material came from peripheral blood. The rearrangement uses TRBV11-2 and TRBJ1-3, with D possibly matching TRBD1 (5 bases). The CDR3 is CASSAGNSGNTIYF. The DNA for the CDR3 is TGTGCCAGCAGCGCAGGGAACTCTGGAAACACCATATATTTT.